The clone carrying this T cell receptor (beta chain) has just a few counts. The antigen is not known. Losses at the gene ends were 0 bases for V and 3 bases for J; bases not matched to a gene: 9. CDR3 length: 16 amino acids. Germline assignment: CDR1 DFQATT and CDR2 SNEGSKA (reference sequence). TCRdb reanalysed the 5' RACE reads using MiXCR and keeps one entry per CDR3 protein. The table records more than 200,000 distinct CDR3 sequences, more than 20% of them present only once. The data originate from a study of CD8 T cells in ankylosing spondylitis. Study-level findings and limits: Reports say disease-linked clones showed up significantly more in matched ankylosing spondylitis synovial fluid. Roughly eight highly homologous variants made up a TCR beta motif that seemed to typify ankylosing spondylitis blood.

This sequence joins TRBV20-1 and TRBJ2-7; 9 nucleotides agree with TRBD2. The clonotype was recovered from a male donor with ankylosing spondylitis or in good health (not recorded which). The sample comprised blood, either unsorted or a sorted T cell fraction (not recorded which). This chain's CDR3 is CSARETTSGHHYEQYF. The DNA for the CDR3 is TGCAGTGCTAGAGAGACGACTAGCGGCCACCACTACGAGCAGTACTTC.